The entry below gives a single T cell receptor (beta chain) sequence along with its context. Authors' methods: Counts of nucleated cells, estimated from reference gene primer amplification, were obtained. Profiled with immunoSEQ multiplex PCR; TCRdb holds only in-frame clones, not every one. V and J calls and clone size come straight from that table; D and trimming were deduced from the DNA. The sample lists 200,000 to 250,000 clones, 80% to 95% seen once, with 1.5% to 2% in the top ten. The data derive from a study of blood T cell repertoires in COVID-19. Study-level background: The study drew acute and convalescent COVID-19 samples from the United States, Italy and Spain.

V lost 1 base to trimming and J lost 6 bases, with 13 bases between them. CDR3 length: 14 residues. The germline gives CDR1 SGHVS, CDR2 FQNEAQ. Everyone who took part was roughly 18 to 95 years old, and they came from about two dozen US areas. Cohort 3 recovered donors had two negative PCRs, clearance, or symptom resolution. This TCR was sampled from a young woman who had recovered from COVID-19. The V gene is TRBV7-8, the J gene TRBJ2-7; a possible D gene is TRBD2 (6 bases). Sequenced: PBMCs or T cells enriched from blood (not recorded which). CDR3 residues: CASSLGGRGSEQYF. CDR3 bases: TGTGCCAGCAGCTTAGGAGGCCGGGGGTCCGAGCAGTACTTC.